The TCR beta chain under discussion was sequenced for a study of beta chain features in type 1 diabetes. cDNA synthesis used the whole RNA isolate, giving expressed TCRB sequences. Here immunoSEQ multiplex PCR was the method, and the copy in TCRdb shows in-frame clones only, minus some. The table records over 500,000 clones, 15% to 17% of them present only once. The V gene lost 1 base and the J gene lost 8 bases, with 14 bases spanning the gap. Per the germline V gene, CDR1 is LGHNA and CDR2 is YNFKEQ. The CDR3 is 15 residues long. This clone was seen more than once but under ten times. The chain joins TRBV4-2 to TRBJ1-4; no firm D call. Material: naive CD4+ T cells from blood. This clonotype was sampled from a young man in good health. The CDR3 loop is CASSQARVVGEKLFF. CDR3 nucleotide sequence: TGTGCCAGCAGCCAAGCGCGGGTAGTCGGGGAAAAACTGTTTTTT.